This T cell receptor beta chain derives from a study of OX40 agonist ivuxolimab in advanced cancers. With respect to the entire study: The costimulatory receptor OX40 (CD134) was targeted by ivuxolimab, a fully human IgG2 agonistic monoclonal antibody. Intravenous ivuxolimab was administered to patients every 2 weeks at six dose levels: 0.01, 0.1, 0.3, 1.5, 3 and 10 mg/kg. Of the approximately 54 patients in dose escalation, about 20 had hepatocellular carcinoma, about 15 had melanoma, 9 had renal cell carcinoma and 9 had head and neck cancer. The dose-escalation cohort was roughly 83% male with a mean age of about 65 years, ranging from 23 to 79. Patients were allowed to have had prior anti-PD-1, anti-PD-L1 or anti-CTLA-4 therapy, and 30% to 40% of the dose-escalation patients had previously received checkpoint inhibitors. Partial responses were achieved by three dose-escalation patients, of whom one had hepatocellular carcinoma and two had cutaneous melanoma. Peripheral TCRbeta sequencing aimed to test whether ivuxolimab altered TCR sequence diversity and caused clonal T-cell expansion. The monotherapy dose-escalation portion (N ≈ 50 patients) of the phase I ivuxolimab trial is reported in the paper. Study-wide conclusions, independent of this receptor: At doses of 0.1 to 3.0 mg/kg, clonal expansion of both CD4+ and CD8+ blood T cells was observed from baseline to week 6. Low levels of normalized T-cell clonal expansion were also seen in some nonresponding patients. The antigen specificity of the clonally expanded peripheral T cells was not determined. After ivuxolimab, more expanded clones were found on average in CD8+ T cells than in CD4+ T cells. In the 0.1-3.0 mg/kg groups, partial responders had among the lowest normalized peripheral clonal expansion, particularly in CD8+ T cells.

Of note for this clone: Which antigen it targets is not known. It has no much larger one-base neighbor in the sample; base qualities were not kept.

Genomic DNA was isolated from the sorted cells so that the TCRbeta CDR3 region could be sequenced. TCRbeta CDR3 regions were sequenced using the immunoSEQ Assay. This is the immuneACCESS table as TCRdb keeps it, with only in-frame sequences that have V and J called. A part of the clones is gone; compared with another copy, unresolved V genes explain less than half, and the rest is unexplained. The sample data list about 61,000 clones, and 86% of these were observed just once. The ten biggest clones cover about 1.2% of the sample. The trial excluded patients who had a history of autoimmune disease or who were on systemic immunosuppression. Peripheral blood for TCR sequencing was collected from all dose cohorts at baseline, on cycle 4 day 1, and on cycle 7 day 1. The samples were drawn from a first-in-human, open-label, multicenter phase I dose-escalation trial of ivuxolimab. The trial enrolled adults with locally advanced or metastatic head and neck squamous cell, hepatocellular, melanoma or renal cell carcinoma. Before TCR sequencing, CD4+ T cells and CD8+ T cells from peripheral blood were sorted into separate populations.

Clipping removes 0 bases from V and 7 bases from J, with 6 as the unmatched junction base count. The CDR3 sequence holds 15 residues, the cysteine and phenylalanine included. Just the 45-base CDR3 DNA is kept, in frame starting at base 1. The germline V gene (reference sequence) yields SGHNT for CDR1 and YYREEE for CDR2. Recombination linked TRBV5-4 to TRBJ2-1, and TRBD2 matches 8 of the central bases. Sequencing used CD4+ or CD8+ T cells sorted from blood, obtained in a trial of the OX40 agonist ivuxolimab. This TCR derives from an adult with an advanced solid tumor such as melanoma, head and neck, liver or kidney cancer. The CDR3 is CASSLVLGGGNEQFF. Here is the DNA: TGTGCCAGCAGCTTGGTTTTGGGCGGGGGGAATGAGCAGTTCTTC. When the CDR3 is completed using the reference TRBV5-4 and TRBJ2-1 genes on either side, the full variable domain is ETGVTQSPTHLIKTRGQQVTLRCSSQSGHNTVSWYQQALGQGPQFIFQYYREEENGRGNFPPRFSGLQFPNYSSELNVNALELDDSALYLCASSLVLGGGNEQFFGPGTRLTVL.